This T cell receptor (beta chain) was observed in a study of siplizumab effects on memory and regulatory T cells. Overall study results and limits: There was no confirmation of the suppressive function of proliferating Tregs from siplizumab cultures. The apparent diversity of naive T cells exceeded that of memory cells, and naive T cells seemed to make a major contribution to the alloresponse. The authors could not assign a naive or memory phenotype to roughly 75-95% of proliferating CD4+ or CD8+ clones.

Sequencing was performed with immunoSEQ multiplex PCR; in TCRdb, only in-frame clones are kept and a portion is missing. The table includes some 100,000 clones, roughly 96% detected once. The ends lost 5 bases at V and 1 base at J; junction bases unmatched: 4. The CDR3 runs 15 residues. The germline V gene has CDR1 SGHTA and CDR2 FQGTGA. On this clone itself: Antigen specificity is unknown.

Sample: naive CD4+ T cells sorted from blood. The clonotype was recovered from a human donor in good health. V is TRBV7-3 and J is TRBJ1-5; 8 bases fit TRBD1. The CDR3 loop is CASSATGGSNQPQHF. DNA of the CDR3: TGTGCCAGCAGCGCCACAGGGGGAAGCAATCAGCCCCAGCATTTT. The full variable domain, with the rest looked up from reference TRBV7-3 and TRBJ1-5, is GAGVSQTPSNKVTEKGKYVELRCDPISGHTALYWYRQSLGQGPEFLIYFQGTGAADDSGLPNDRFFAVRPEGSVSTLKIQRTERGDSAVYLCASSATGGSNQPQHFGDGTRLSIL.